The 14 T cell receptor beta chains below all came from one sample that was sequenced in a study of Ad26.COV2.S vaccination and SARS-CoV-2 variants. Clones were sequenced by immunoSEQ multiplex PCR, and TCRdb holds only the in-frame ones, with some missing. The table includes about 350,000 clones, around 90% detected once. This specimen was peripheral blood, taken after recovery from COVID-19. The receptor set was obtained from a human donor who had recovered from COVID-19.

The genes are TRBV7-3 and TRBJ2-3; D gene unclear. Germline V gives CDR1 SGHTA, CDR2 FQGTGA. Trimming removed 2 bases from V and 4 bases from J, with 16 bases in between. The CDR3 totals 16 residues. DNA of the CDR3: TGTGCCAGCAGCTTAGCCCCGAACCGGTACGCAGATACGCAGTATTTT. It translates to CASSLAPNRYADTQYF.

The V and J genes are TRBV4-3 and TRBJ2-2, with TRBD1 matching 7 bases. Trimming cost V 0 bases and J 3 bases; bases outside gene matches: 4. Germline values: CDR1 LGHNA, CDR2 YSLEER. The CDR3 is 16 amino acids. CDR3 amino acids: CASSQDPQGDTGELFF. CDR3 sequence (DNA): TGCGCCAGCAGCCAAGATCCCCAGGGGGACACCGGGGAGCTGTTTTTT.

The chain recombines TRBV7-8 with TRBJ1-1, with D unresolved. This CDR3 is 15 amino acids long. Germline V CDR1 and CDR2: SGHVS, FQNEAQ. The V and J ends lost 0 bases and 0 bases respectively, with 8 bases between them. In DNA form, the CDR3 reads TGTGCCAGCAGCTTAGCGATGAAGTTGAACACTGAAGCTTTCTTT. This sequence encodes CASSLAMKLNTEAFF.

This chain's CDR3 is CASANAGGVSTEAFF. The CDR3 DNA follows: TGCGCCAGCGCCAATGCCGGGGGGGTAAGCACTGAAGCTTTCTTT. This chain connects TRBV10-2 to TRBJ1-1, with D possibly being TRBD1 (5 bases). The CDR3 has 15 amino acids. V shed 8 bases and J shed 4 bases, with 20 bases lying between them. Germline-derived CDR1 and CDR2 are WSHSY and SAAADI.

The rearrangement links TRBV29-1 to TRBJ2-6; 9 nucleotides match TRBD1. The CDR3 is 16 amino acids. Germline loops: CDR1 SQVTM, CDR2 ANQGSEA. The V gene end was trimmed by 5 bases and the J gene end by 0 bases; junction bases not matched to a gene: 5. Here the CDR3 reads CSVSGTGISGANVLTF. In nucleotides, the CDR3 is TGCAGCGTTTCCGGGACAGGGATCTCTGGGGCCAACGTCCTGACTTTC.

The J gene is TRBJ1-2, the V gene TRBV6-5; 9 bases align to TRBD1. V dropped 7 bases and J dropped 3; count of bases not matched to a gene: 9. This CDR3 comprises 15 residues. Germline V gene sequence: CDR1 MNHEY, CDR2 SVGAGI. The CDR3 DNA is TGTGCCAGCACCCAATCACAGGGGGCCCACTATGGCTACACCTTC. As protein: CASTQSQGAHYGYTF.

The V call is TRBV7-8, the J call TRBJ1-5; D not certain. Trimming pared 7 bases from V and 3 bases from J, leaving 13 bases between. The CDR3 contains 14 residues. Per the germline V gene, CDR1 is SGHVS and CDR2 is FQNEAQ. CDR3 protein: CASKGQGLNQPQHF. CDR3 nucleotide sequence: TGTGCCAGCAAGGGTCAAGGGCTCAATCAGCCCCAGCATTTT.

The chain's CDR3 is CASSLLSGGASSYNEQFF. CDR3 in DNA: TGTGCCAGCAGTCTGTTGTCCGGGGGGGCTAGCTCCTACAATGAGCAGTTCTTC. V and J are TRBV6-6 and TRBJ2-1; 8 bases are shared with TRBD2. CDR1 and CDR2 (germline): MNHNY, SVGAGI (reference sequence). After removal of 5 bases from V and 0 bases from J, the junction contained 12 bases not matched to a gene. The CDR3 is made up of 18 amino acids.

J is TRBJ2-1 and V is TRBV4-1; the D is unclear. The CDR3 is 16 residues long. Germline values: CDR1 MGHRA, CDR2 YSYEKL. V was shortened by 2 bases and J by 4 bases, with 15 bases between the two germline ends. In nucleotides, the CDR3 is TGCGCCAGCAGCCAAACATCCTGGACCAGATACAATGAGCAGTTCTTC. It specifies CASSQTSWTRYNEQFF.

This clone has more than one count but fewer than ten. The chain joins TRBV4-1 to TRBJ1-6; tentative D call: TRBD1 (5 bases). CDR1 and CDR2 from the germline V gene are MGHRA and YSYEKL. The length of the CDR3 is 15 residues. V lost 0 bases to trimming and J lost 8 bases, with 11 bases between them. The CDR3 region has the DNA TGCGCCAGCAGCCAAGAGGGGGTCCGGGATTCACCCCTCCACTTT. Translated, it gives CASSQEGVRDSPLHF.

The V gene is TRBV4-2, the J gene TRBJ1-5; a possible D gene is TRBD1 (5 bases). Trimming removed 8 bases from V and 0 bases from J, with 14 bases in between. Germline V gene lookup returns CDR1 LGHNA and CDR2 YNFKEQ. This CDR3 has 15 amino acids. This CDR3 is CASGPTENSNQPQHF. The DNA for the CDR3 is TGTGCCAGCGGACCGACAGAAAATAGCAATCAGCCCCAGCATTTT.

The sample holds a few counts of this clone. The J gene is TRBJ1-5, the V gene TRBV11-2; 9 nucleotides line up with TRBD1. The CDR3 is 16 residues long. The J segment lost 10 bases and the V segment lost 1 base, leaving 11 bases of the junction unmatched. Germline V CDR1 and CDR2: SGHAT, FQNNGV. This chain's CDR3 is CASSLGLDRGLGPQHF. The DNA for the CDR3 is TGTGCCAGCAGCTTAGGATTGGACAGGGGCTTGGGCCCCCAGCATTTT.

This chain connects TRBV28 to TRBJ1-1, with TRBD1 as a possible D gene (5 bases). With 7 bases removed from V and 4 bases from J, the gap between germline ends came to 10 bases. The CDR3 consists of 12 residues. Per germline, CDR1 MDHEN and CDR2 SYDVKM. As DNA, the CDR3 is TGTGCCAGCACGCGGGGGATCACTGAAGCTTTCTTT. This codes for CASTRGITEAFF.

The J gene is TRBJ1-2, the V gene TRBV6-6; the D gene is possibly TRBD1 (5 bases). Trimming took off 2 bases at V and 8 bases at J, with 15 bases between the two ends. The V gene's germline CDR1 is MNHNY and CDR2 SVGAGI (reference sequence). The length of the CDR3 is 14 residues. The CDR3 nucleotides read TGTGCCAGCAGTTACCATGATCAGGGAGGCGGCTACACCTTC. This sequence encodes CASSYHDQGGGYTF.